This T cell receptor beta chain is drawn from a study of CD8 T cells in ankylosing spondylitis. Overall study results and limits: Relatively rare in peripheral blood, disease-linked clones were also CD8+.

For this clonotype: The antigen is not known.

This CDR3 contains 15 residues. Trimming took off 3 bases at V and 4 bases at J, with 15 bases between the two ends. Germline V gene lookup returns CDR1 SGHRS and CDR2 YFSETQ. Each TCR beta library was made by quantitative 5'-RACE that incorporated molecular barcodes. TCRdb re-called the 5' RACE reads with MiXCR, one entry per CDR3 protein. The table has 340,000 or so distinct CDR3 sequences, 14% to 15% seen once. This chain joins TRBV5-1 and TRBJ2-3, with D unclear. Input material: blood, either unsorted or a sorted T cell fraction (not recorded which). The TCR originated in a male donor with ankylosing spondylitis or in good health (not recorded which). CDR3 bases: TGCGCCAGCAGCTCCCTGGCGGCCAACCCAGATACGCAGTATTTT. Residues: CASSSLAANPDTQYF.